The 7 T cell receptor delta chains below were found in one sample sequenced in a study of γδ T cells in repeated Plasmodium falciparum infection (TCRdb year 2021). The library came from multiplex PCR. Sequencing took place on an Illumina MiSeq. Public reads were reanalyzed in TCRdb with CATT, and rows carrying the same DNA were merged afterwards. The sample data list tens of thousands of delta-chain clones, and 1.5% to 2% of these were observed just once. The ten largest clones represent roughly 8.6% of the sample. For bulk TCR repertoire analysis, Vgamma9/Vdelta2+ and Vdelta2-negative gammadelta T cell populations were flow-sorted out of peripheral blood mononuclear cells. The sample comprised gamma-delta T cells from blood. Receptors were obtained from a pool of human donors (malaria-infected and uninfected, not separated).

This clone has just a few counts. A far larger clone is a single base away, which makes a read error likely. Other nucleotide sequences in the sample specify the same CDR3. The V gene is TRDV1, the J gene TRDJ1; D perhaps matches TRDD3 (6 bases). TCRdb lists no J gene, so it was determined here by aligning the DNA to germline. CDR1 is TSWWSYY and CDR2 is QGS in the germline V gene. V was shortened by 0 bases and J by 4 bases, with 30 bases between the two germline ends. The CDR3 runs to 21 residues. The CDR3 nucleotides read TGTGCTCTTGGGGAACTCGGCCTTAGGACCGTGGGGATTAGTTTTAGCGATAAACTCATCTTT. Residues: CALGELGLRTVGISFSDKLIF.

The table lists this clone with many counts. The V gene is TRDV1, the J gene TRDJ1; 12 bases map to TRDD3. The germline V gene encodes CDR1 TSWWSYY and CDR2 QGS. Trimming took 5 bases from V and 7 from J; bases not matched to a gene: 29. This CDR3 has 22 amino acids. As DNA, the CDR3 is TGTGCTCTTGGGCCTTCCTATCCCCTTTTTACTGGGGGATACAAGATCTCTGGTAAACTCATCTTT. This encodes CALGPSYPLFTGGYKISGKLIF.

Details on this clone: This DNA's translation differs at residue 9 from TCRdb's protein, which comes from a much larger clone; a read error is likely, and the protein shown is translated from the DNA. V gene TRDV2 combines with J gene TRDJ1, with unresolved D. Because TCRdb records no J gene, it was assigned here through a match of the DNA to germline. From germline, CDR1 is GEAIGNYY and CDR2 EKD. This CDR3 has 17 residues. V lost 0 bases and J 8 bases, leaving 24 bases between the germline ends. CDR3 in amino acids: CACDTVSTASEGVKLIF. Here the CDR3 DNA reads TGTGCCTGTGACACCGTTTCTACCGCCTCTGAGGGAGTGAAACTCATCTTT.

Concerning this clone itself: TCRdb records a much larger clone's protein for this DNA, with a difference at residue 6 that likely arises from a read error; the protein given is the translation of the DNA. The rearrangement links TRDV1 to TRDJ1; 9 positions agree with TRDD3. TCRdb leaves out the J gene; it was filled in here by matching the DNA to germline. Per the germline V gene, CDR1 is TSWWSYY and CDR2 is QGS. The CDR3 is 17 amino acids. J lost 0 bases, V lost 1 base, and 6 bases had no gene match. The CDR3 spells CALGEHLGDLYTDKLIF. The DNA of the CDR3 is TGTGCTCTTGGGGAACATCTGGGGGATCTATACACCGATAAACTCATCTTT.

In this sample, this clone turned up a few times. TCRdb's protein, taken from a much larger clone, differs from this DNA's translation at residue 9, likely owing to a read error; the protein displayed comes from the DNA. Written as DNA, the CDR3 is TGTGCTCTTGGGGGCCCGCCTTCACTCATTACTGGGGGATCGCTAGAGTACACCGATAAACTCATCTTT. It is translated as CALGGPPSLITGGSLEYTDKLIF. The J gene is TRDJ1, the V gene TRDV1, with 10 nucleotides matching TRDD3. The J gene, left out of TCRdb, was set here by checking the DNA against germline. CDR3 length equals 23 residues. Germline CDR1 TSWWSYY, CDR2 QGS. The V gene end was trimmed by 4 bases and the J gene end by 0 bases; junction bases not matched to a gene: 26.

This clone came up a few times. For this DNA, TCRdb reports the protein of a much larger clone, which diverges at residue 20, most likely from a read error; the protein presented here is translated directly from the DNA. No J gene was named, though the V gene is TRDV1; TRDD3, the table's D call, lacks a check against the DNA. This CDR3 contains 21 residues. Germline V gene lookup returns CDR1 TSWWSYY and CDR2 QGS. The CDR3: CALGEPHPVPGDLSVTDKLTF. Written as DNA, the CDR3 is TGTGCTCTTGGGGAACCCCATCCTGTCCCGGGGGACCTGTCCGTCACCGATAAACTCACCTTT.

Concerning this clone: TCRdb lists the protein of a much larger clone for this DNA, which differs at residue 15, so this is likely a read error; the protein given here is translated from the DNA itself. The V and J genes are TRDV1 and TRDJ1, with D possibly being TRDD2 (6 bases). V was trimmed by 5 bases and J by 1 base, leaving 32 bases between them. This CDR3 has 21 amino acids. The germline V gene encodes CDR1 TSWWSYY and CDR2 QGS. CDR3 nucleotides: TGTGCTCTTGGGAAAGGCTCCTACGGGAGAGTACGATTAGGGTGCACCGATAAACTCATCTTT. Translation: CALGKGSYGRVRLGCTDKLIF.